This T cell receptor (beta chain) was found in a study of cytomegalovirus exposure and HLA in healthy donors. For the study at large: The approximately 120 million unique TCR beta sequences, from about 190 million T cells, were found by an earlier analysis. Early on, a data release was issued that held approximately 78 million unique TCRs from HLA-typed donors.

Notes on the study in general: Generally TCR sequences proved uncommon, though certain public TCRs appeared in numerous donors. TCR beta chains associated with HLA were, in a later analysis, more clonally expanded than equally common others.

Use of 60 Vbeta and 13 Jbeta primers characterized the PCR. The table came from immunoSEQ multiplex PCR; TCRdb's copy has only in-frame clones and leaves some out. The repertoire holds about 130,000 clones, with 72% as singletons. CDR1 is SGHDT and CDR2 is YYEEEE in the germline V gene. V trimming: 3 bases; J trimming: 0 bases; junction bases outside the gene matches: 4. The CDR3 runs to 16 residues. A note on this clone: The target antigen is unknown.

Source material: PBMCs. This receptor was identified in a man aged 25-45 years in good health and CMV-seronegative. The chain employs TRBV5-6 and TRBJ1-2; TRBD1 matches at 11 bases. CDR3 residues: CASSWGTGGTNYGYTF. The CDR3, as DNA: TGTGCCAGCAGCTGGGGGACAGGGGGAACTAACTATGGCTACACCTTC.